This T cell receptor beta chain derives from a study of T-cell memory formation after mild COVID-19. This clonotype was observed a few times. Deletions cut 0 bases from V and 0 bases from J, with 9 bases between. This CDR3 contains 17 residues. Germline V gene lookup returns CDR1 LGHNA and CDR2 YSLEER. TCRdb reprocessed the 5' RACE reads with MiXCR, giving one entry per CDR3 protein. The data contain 150,000 to 200,000 distinct CDR3 sequences, roughly 15% of them singletons. The source of this sequence is an adult woman who had mild COVID-19 (a few samples of this study predate the infection). Cell type and time point are not known. This rearrangement joins TRBV4-3 to TRBJ2-6; D not resolved. Material: PBMCs or a T cell subset sorted from them (not recorded which). This CDR3 is CASSQERLISGANVLTF. The CDR3 nucleotides are TGCGCCAGCAGCCAAGAAAGGTTGATCTCTGGGGCCAACGTCCTGACTTTC.